Listed below are T cell receptor beta chains from one sample, sequenced in a study of Graves' ophthalmopathy and Graves' hyperthyroidism. Each CDR3 protein is one row after TCRdb ran MiXCR on the multiplex PCR reads. The data contain hundreds of thousands of distinct CDR3 sequences, approximately 21% of them seen just once; the ten biggest clones take up more than 5.5%. Source material: peripheral blood. The receptor set was obtained from a woman aged 18-30 years with stable Graves' hyperthyroidism. Some clones in this sample may be carry-over from other donors' samples. The CDR3 runs from the conserved cysteine through the conserved F or W. D genes are given only for firm matches. For some rows the clone size is stated as once, few or many, or as a class when expanded; others skip it.

d_call,v_call,clone_size,j_call,cdr3_nt,cdr3_aa
TRBD1,TRBV11-2,many,TRBJ2-7,TGTGCCAGCAGCTTAGTTATGTTTGGACAGGCATCATCCTACGAGCAGTACTTC,CASSLVMFGQASSYEQYF
NA,TRBV18,NA,TRBJ2-5,TGTGCCAGCTCAATCGGTGTCCAACAAGAGACCCAGTACTTC,CASSIGVQQETQYF
NA,TRBV7-2,many,TRBJ2-7,TGTGCCAGTCTCGAGGACTCCTACGAGCAGTACTTC,CASLEDSYEQYF
TRBD1,TRBV20-1,NA,TRBJ1-1,TGCAGTGCCGCAGGGGGGGATTACACTGAAGCTTTCTTT,CSAAGGDYTEAFF
NA,TRBV6-5,many,TRBJ1-1,TGTGCCAGCAGTTACTCGATAGCTGTGAACACTGAAGCTTTCTTT,CASSYSIAVNTEAFF
NA,TRBV28,many,TRBJ2-2,TGTGCCAGTAGCCTTTCTACAGGGTTGTCCGGGGAGCTGTTTTTT,CASSLSTGLSGELFF
NA,TRBV12-3/TRBV12-4,few,TRBJ1-1,TGTGCCAGCAGTTTAGGAATGGCGCCCCTGAACACTGAAGCTTTCTTT,CASSLGMAPLNTEAFF
TRBD1,TRBV2,many,TRBJ2-7,TGTGCCAGCAGGGAGACAGGGCGCTCCTACGAGCAGTACTTC,CASRETGRSYEQYF
NA,TRBV27,NA,TRBJ1-2,TGTGCCAGCAGTTCCGTAGGTGACTATGGCTACACCTTC,CASSSVGDYGYTF
NA,TRBV20-1,NA,TRBJ1-5,TGCAGTGCTAGAGATCTGGAAAAGTGGAGCAATCAGCCCCAGCATTTT,CSARDLEKWSNQPQHF
NA,TRBV5-1,few,TRBJ2-2,TGCGCCAGCAGCCCACCTCGACACACCGGGGAGCTGTTTTTT,CASSPPRHTGELFF
TRBD1,TRBV7-3,many,TRBJ1-1,TGTGCCAGCAGCTTAAGGGGGACAGGGCGTACTGAAGCTTTCTTT,CASSLRGTGRTEAFF
TRBD1,TRBV6-5,many,TRBJ1-1,TGTGCCAGCAGTTACTCGGGACAGGGGCGGGGTGAAGCTTTCTTT,CASSYSGQGRGEAFF
NA,TRBV12-3/TRBV12-4,NA,TRBJ2-2,TGTGCCACCCTTAGGCACACCGGGGAGCTGTTTTTT,CATLRHTGELFF
TRBD1,TRBV19,NA,TRBJ2-2,TGTGCCAGTAGTCCCCGACAGGGGGGGGCCGGGGAGCTGTTTTTT,CASSPRQGGAGELFF
NA,TRBV19,NA,TRBJ1-5,TGTGCCAAGGTACCAGTTCTCAATCAGCCCCAGCATTTT,CAKVPVLNQPQHF
NA,TRBV5-1,NA,TRBJ2-5,TGCGCCAGCAGCCCCCGAGACAGACACATTCAAGAGACCCAGTACTTC,CASSPRDRHIQETQYF
NA,TRBV10-3,many,TRBJ2-7,TGTGCCATCAGCACTACCTACGAGCAGTACTTC,CAISTTYEQYF
NA,TRBV24-1,many,TRBJ1-5,TGTGCCACCAGTGATACGGGGTTCCAGCCCCAGCATTTT,CATSDTGFQPQHF
NA,TRBV6-2/TRBV6-3,many,TRBJ1-1,TGTGCCAGCAGTTGGCGGGGAGGGGACACTGAAGCTTTCTTT,CASSWRGGDTEAFF
NA,TRBV6-1,NA,TRBJ1-2,TGTGCCAGCAGTGAAAGGGAGGCGGTAAACTATGGTTACACCTTC,CASSEREAVNYGYTF
NA,TRBV12-3/TRBV12-4,many,TRBJ1-2,TGTGCCAGCAGTAGATGGACGGGGAGCTATGGCTACACCTTC,CASSRWTGSYGYTF
NA,TRBV6-1,many,TRBJ2-7,TGTGCCAGCAGTGAAGTTGTAGGGTCCTACGAGCAGTACTTC,CASSEVVGSYEQYF
NA,TRBV10-3,many,TRBJ1-5,TGTGCCACCTCCGGAGGGGGTGTAATTGGCAATCAGCCCCAGCATTTT,CATSGGGVIGNQPQHF
TRBD1,TRBV2,NA,TRBJ1-1,TGTGCCAGCAGCGTAGACAGGGGCCCGAACACTGAAGCTTTCTTT,CASSVDRGPNTEAFF
NA,TRBV5-8,few,TRBJ1-2,TGTGCCAGCAGCTTGTATCCCAGGTTCTATGGCTACACCTTC,CASSLYPRFYGYTF
NA,TRBV19,NA,TRBJ1-6,TGTGCCAGTACAGGGGCGAATAATTCACCCCTCCACTTT,CASTGANNSPLHF
TRBD2,TRBV19,many,TRBJ2-5,TGTGCCAGTAGTGCACTAGCGGGGATACCCCAAGAGACCCAGTACTTC,CASSALAGIPQETQYF
TRBD2,TRBV7-3,NA,TRBJ2-5,TGTGCCAGCAGTTCCGGGACTAGCGGGGTCCGGGAGACCCAGTACTTC,CASSSGTSGVRETQYF
NA,TRBV6-1,NA,TRBJ1-1,TGTGCCAGCAGTGAATCGGTGGGAACTGAAGCTTTCTTT,CASSESVGTEAFF
NA,TRBV30,NA,TRBJ2-3,TGTGCCTGGAGTGTGGGCCAGGGGATAGATACGCAGTATTTT,CAWSVGQGIDTQYF
TRBD1,TRBV6-1,NA,TRBJ1-1,TGTGCCAGCCGGGACAGGGATTTAATGAACACTGAAGCTTTCTTT,CASRDRDLMNTEAFF
TRBD1,TRBV6-2/TRBV6-3,many,TRBJ2-5,TGTGCCAGCAGTCCTGACAGGGACCGGGAGACCCAGTACTTC,CASSPDRDRETQYF